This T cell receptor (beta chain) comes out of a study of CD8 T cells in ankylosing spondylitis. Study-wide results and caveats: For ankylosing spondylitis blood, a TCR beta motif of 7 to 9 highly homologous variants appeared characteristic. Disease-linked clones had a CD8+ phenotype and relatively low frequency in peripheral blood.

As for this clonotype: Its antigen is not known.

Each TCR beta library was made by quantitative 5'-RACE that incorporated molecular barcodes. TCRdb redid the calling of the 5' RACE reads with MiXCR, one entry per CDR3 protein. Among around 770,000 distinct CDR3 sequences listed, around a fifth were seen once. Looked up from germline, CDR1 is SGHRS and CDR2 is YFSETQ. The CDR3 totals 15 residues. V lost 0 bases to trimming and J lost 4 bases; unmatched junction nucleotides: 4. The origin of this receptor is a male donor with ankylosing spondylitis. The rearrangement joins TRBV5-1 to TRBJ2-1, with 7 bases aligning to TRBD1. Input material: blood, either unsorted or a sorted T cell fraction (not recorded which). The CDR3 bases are TGCGCCAGCAGCTTGGTTGACAGGGAATACAATGAGCAGTTCTTC. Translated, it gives CASSLVDREYNEQFF. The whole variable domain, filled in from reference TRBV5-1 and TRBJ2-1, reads KAGVTQTPRYLIKTRGQQVTLSCSPISGHRSVSWYQQTPGQGLQFLFEYFSETQRNKGNFPGRFSGRQFSNSRSEMNVSTLELGDSALYLCASSLVDREYNEQFFGPGTRLTVL.